This T cell receptor (beta chain) was sequenced during a study of blood T cell repertoires in COVID-19. The germline V gene encodes CDR1 LGHNA and CDR2 YNFKEQ. Trimming took off 4 bases at V and 8 bases at J, with 21 bases between the two ends. This CDR3 region has 16 residues. Per the original methods: Amplification of reference gene primers provided the estimated nucleated cell counts. TCRdb's copy holds only in-frame clones and misses some; the assay was immunoSEQ multiplex PCR. V and J calls and clone size are given by that table; D and trimming were obtained from the DNA. The table shows approximately 220,000 clones, with about 82% occurring only once.

Sequencing input: peripheral blood. The receptor's source is a woman of 80 years or more with acute or convalescent COVID-19. The chain has TRBV4-2 and TRBJ1-3; no clear D gene. DNA for the CDR3: TGTGCCAGCAGCCCCCCCGGGGTCCCGTCCGGGGACACCATATATTTT. As protein: CASSPPGVPSGDTIYF.